This passage covers 28 T cell receptor beta chains from one sample sequenced in a study of tumor-infiltrating lymphocytes in localized non-small cell lung cancer. Libraries were prepared by immunoSEQ multiplex PCR; TCRdb keeps only in-frame clonotypes and omits some of them. The top ten clones hold approximately 14% of a sample with 25,000 or so clones, about two thirds of them seen once. The sequencing sample was made of lung tumor tissue. The receptor source for this set is a human donor with non-small cell lung cancer.

The gene calls are TRBV5-1 and TRBJ2-1; 7 bases match TRBD2. The CDR3 sequence is 15 residues long. CDR1 SGHRS and CDR2 YFSETQ come from the germline V gene. V trimming: 2 bases; J trimming: 4 bases; junction bases outside the gene matches: 6. The CDR3 spells CASSFSSGTYNEQFF. CDR3 nucleotide sequence: TGCGCCAGCAGCTTTTCTAGCGGAACTTACAATGAGCAGTTCTTC.

In this sample, this clone turned up once. The chain has TRBV19 and TRBJ2-7; 11 positions match TRBD2. CDR1 and CDR2 from the germline V gene are LNHDA and SQIVND (reference sequence). With V trimmed by 5 bases and J by 6 bases, 6 bases remained unmatched. The CDR3 spans 14 residues. The CDR3 is CASSVAGGGFEQYF. In nucleotides, the CDR3 is TGTGCCAGTAGTGTAGCGGGAGGGGGGTTCGAGCAGTACTTC.

The chain carries TRBV5-1 and TRBJ1-5; no definite D call. Germline loops: CDR1 SGHRS, CDR2 YFSETQ. This CDR3 is built from 13 residues. V was pared by 0 bases and J by 4 bases, with 5 bases between. For the CDR3, the DNA is TGCGCCAGCAGCTTGGATCCAAATCAGCCCCAGCATTTT. As protein: CASSLDPNQPQHF.

This clone has a handful of counts. The J gene is TRBJ1-1, the V gene TRBV18; the D gene is possibly TRBD1 (5 bases). Germline loops: CDR1 KGHSH, CDR2 LQKENI. This CDR3 has 14 amino acids. Trimming pared 4 bases from V and 1 base from J, leaving 10 bases between. CDR3 DNA sequence: TGTGCCAGCTCACAAGACAGAAAGAACACTGAAGCTTTCTTT. This gives the protein CASSQDRKNTEAFF.

The V and J genes are TRBV5-8 and TRBJ1-5; D uncertain. This CDR3 spans 14 amino acids. Looked up from germline, CDR1 is SGHTS and CDR2 is YDEGEE. V shed 4 bases and J shed 1 base, with 9 bases lying between them. CDR3 DNA: TGTGCCAGCAGCCCATGGAGAAGCAATCAGCCCCAGCATTTT. As protein: CASSPWRSNQPQHF. The whole variable domain, remainder taken from reference TRBV5-8 and TRBJ1-5, is EAGVTQSPTHLIKTRGQQATLRCSPISGHTSVYWYQQALGLGLQFLLWYDEGEERNRGNFPPRFSGRQFPNYSSELNVNALELEDSALYLCASSPWRSNQPQHFGDGTRLSIL.

This chain joins TRBV7-8 and TRBJ2-7; perhaps TRBD1 as D (6 bases). The V end lost 4 bases, the J end lost 1 base, and 8 bases lay between the germline ends. This CDR3 has 13 amino acids. The germline V gene encodes CDR1 SGHVS and CDR2 FQNEAQ. This CDR3 is CASSWGQSYEQYF. The CDR3 nucleotides are TGTGCCAGCAGCTGGGGACAATCCTACGAGCAGTACTTC.

The chain has TRBV19 and TRBJ2-1; 10 nucleotides agree with TRBD1. Germline values: CDR1 LNHDA, CDR2 SQIVND (reference sequence). The J segment lost 4 bases and the V segment lost 2 bases, leaving 8 bases of the junction unmatched. This CDR3 is built from 17 residues. For the CDR3, the DNA is TGTGCCAGTAGTATAACCGGGACAGGGGTTTTTTACAATGAGCAGTTCTTC. It specifies CASSITGTGVFYNEQFF. Variable domain in full (rest from reference TRBV19 and TRBJ2-1): DGGITQSPKYLFRKEGQNVTLSCEQNLNHDAMYWYRQDPGQGLRLIYYSQIVNDFQKGDIAEGYSVSREKKESFPLTVTSAQKNPTAFYLCASSITGTGVFYNEQFFGPGTRLTVL.

The chain uses TRBV2 and TRBJ1-2; weak D call: TRBD1 (5 bases). V was trimmed by 6 bases and J by 0 bases, leaving 11 bases between them. This CDR3 spans 14 amino acids. Germline CDR1 reads SNHLY; CDR2 reads FYNNEI. The DNA for the CDR3 is TGTGCCAGCAGGGAGGGGAGGGCTAACTATGGCTACACCTTC. This sequence encodes CASREGRANYGYTF.

The sample holds one count of this clone. The V gene is TRBV5-1, the J gene TRBJ1-1, with TRBD1 as a possible D gene (6 bases). This CDR3 spans 15 amino acids. The V and J ends lost 4 bases and 0 bases respectively, with 13 bases between them. Germline loops: CDR1 SGHRS, CDR2 YFSETQ. The CDR3 region has the DNA TGCGCCAGCAGCCCTGATGGACAGATGAACACTGAAGCTTTCTTT. Its translation: CASSPDGQMNTEAFF.

The chain couples TRBV4-1 to TRBJ2-2, with 13 bases identical to TRBD2. In germline, CDR1 is MGHRA, CDR2 YSYEKL. The CDR3 contains 18 residues. J lost 4 bases, V lost 3 bases, and 8 bases had no gene match. The CDR3 sequence: CASSQGTSGERGTGELFF. The CDR3 nucleotides are TGCGCCAGCAGCCAGGGGACTAGCGGGGAGCGCGGCACCGGGGAGCTGTTTTTT.

The CDR3 bases are TGTGCCAGCAGCCCCGGCAGCACTGAAGCTTTCTTT. Its translation: CASSPGSTEAFF. The genes are TRBV4-2 and TRBJ1-1; D ambiguous. Germline V lookup: CDR1 LGHNA, CDR2 YNFKEQ. The CDR3 runs 12 residues. The V end lost 4 bases, the J end lost 4 bases, and 7 bases lay between the germline ends.

The genes are TRBV10-3 and TRBJ2-3, with 8 bases fitting TRBD1. V lost 3 bases, J lost 6 bases, and 11 bases stayed unmatched. The CDR3 runs to 16 residues. Per germline, CDR1 ENHRY and CDR2 SYGVKD. CDR3 coding DNA: TGTGCCATCAGTGATCCCGGGACAGGTTCAGGCGATACGCAGTATTTT. It translates to CAISDPGTGSGDTQYF.

The CDR3 nucleotides are TGTGCCAGCAGCCCCCCAGCAGATAGCGGTCAAGAGACCCAGTACTTC. Translating it yields CASSPPADSGQETQYF. The chain employs TRBV9 and TRBJ2-5; the D gene is possibly TRBD2 (6 bases). Between the trimmed V and J ends, which lost 4 bases and 2 bases, there was a span of 18 bases. The CDR3 spans 16 residues. Germline CDR1 is SGDLS and CDR2 is YYNGEE.

V is TRBV11-2 and J is TRBJ2-1; 7 bases fit TRBD2. The length of the CDR3 is 17 residues. Per the germline V gene, CDR1 is SGHAT and CDR2 is FQNNGV. Trimming took 0 bases from V and 1 from J; bases not matched to a gene: 6. This chain's CDR3 is CASSLDRGGRSYNEQFF. Written as DNA, the CDR3 is TGTGCCAGCAGCTTAGATCGTGGCGGGAGATCCTACAATGAGCAGTTCTTC.

The genes are TRBV7-7 and TRBJ2-1, with D possibly matching TRBD2 (6 bases). The CDR3 is made up of 16 amino acids. Germline assignment: CDR1 SSHAT and CDR2 FNYEAQ (reference sequence). Trimming took 4 bases from V and 6 from J, leaving 19 bases between them. CDR3 DNA sequence: TGTGCCAGCAGCTCAGACGGAAGTGCGGGGTTCAATGAGCAGTTCTTC. Its protein product is CASSSDGSAGFNEQFF.

The chain employs TRBV6-5 and TRBJ1-5, with D unresolved. Germline lookup yields CDR1 MNHEY and CDR2 SVGAGI. The CDR3 runs to 13 residues. Trimming cost V 6 bases and J 3 bases, with 9 bases left between them. The CDR3 DNA follows: TGTGCCAGCAGAGAGACATACAATCAGCCCCAGCATTTT. Translated: CASRETYNQPQHF.

J is TRBJ1-2 and V is TRBV9; 8 bases match TRBD1. V shed 3 bases, J shed 6 bases, and the junction held 1 base outside the gene matches. Germline lookup yields CDR1 SGDLS and CDR2 YYNGEE. This CDR3 spans 12 amino acids. CDR3 region: CASSGTGHGYTF. In DNA, the CDR3 is TGTGCCAGCAGCGGGACAGGGCATGGCTACACCTTC.

This chain connects TRBV29-1 to TRBJ2-7, with 13 bases lining up with TRBD2. Trimming took 4 bases from V and 6 from J; bases not matched to a gene: 3. The CDR3 runs to 13 residues. Looked up from germline, CDR1 is SQVTM and CDR2 is ANQGSEA. The CDR3: CSVALAGGFEQYF. The CDR3 DNA follows: TGCAGCGTTGCACTAGCGGGAGGGTTCGAGCAGTACTTC.

This clone has more than one count but fewer than ten. The chain recombines TRBV6-5 with TRBJ2-1; 8 bases are a match to TRBD2. The V segment lost 0 bases and the J segment 4 bases; nucleotides outside the gene matches: 2. The CDR3 sequence is 15 residues long. The germline CDR1 and CDR2 sequences are MNHEY and SVGAGI. CDR3 bases: TGTGCCAGCAGTTACTCTGGCGGGAGGTACAATGAGCAGTTCTTC. It specifies CASSYSGGRYNEQFF.

The V gene is TRBV9, the J gene TRBJ2-3, with D unclear. The CDR3 totals 16 residues. Germline CDR1 is SGDLS and CDR2 is YYNGEE. V was cut by 0 bases and J by 1 base, with 12 bases left in between. DNA of the CDR3: TGTGCCAGCAGCGTAGGGTATGGCGGACGCACAGATACGCAGTATTTT. Amino acids: CASSVGYGGRTDTQYF.

The chain recombines TRBV30 with TRBJ1-3, with D unclear. The germline V and J ends were trimmed by 7 bases and 4 bases, with 11 bases remaining between them. The CDR3 is 12 residues long. The germline V gene encodes CDR1 GTSNPN and CDR2 SVGIG (reference sequence). The CDR3, as DNA: TGTGCCTTGACATGGTCAGGAAACACCATATATTTT. Translating gives CALTWSGNTIYF.

The chain links TRBV18 to TRBJ2-7, with 7 positions matching TRBD2. CDR3 length: 15 amino acids. J lost 2 bases, V lost 1 base, and 5 bases had no gene match. The germline CDR1 and CDR2 sequences are KGHSH and LQKENI. The CDR3 sequence is CASSPQGGLTYEQYF. DNA of the CDR3: TGTGCCAGCTCACCACAGGGAGGGTTGACCTACGAGCAGTACTTC.

A note on this clone: One end of the junction varies from germline; a read error may be responsible. The chain joins TRBV20-1 to TRBJ1-2; no reliable D call. The CDR3 extends over 9 amino acids. CDR1 is DFQATT, CDR2 SNEGSKA, per germline (reference sequence). The CDR3 DNA sequence: TGCAGTGCTGTTACCGGGCCCTCATTC. It yields the protein CSAVTGPSF.

The gene calls are TRBV10-3 and TRBJ2-7; TRBD1 agrees at 9 bases. This CDR3 has 13 residues. CDR1 and CDR2 from the germline V gene are ENHRY and SYGVKD. After removal of 8 bases from V and 3 bases from J, the junction contained 5 bases not matched to a gene. The CDR3 coding sequence is TGTGCCATCCTAGGGACAGGGAACTACGAGCAGTACTTC. Its translation is CAILGTGNYEQYF.

The J gene is TRBJ2-4, the V gene TRBV19; D is undetermined. The CDR3 has 13 amino acids. The germline gives CDR1 LNHDA, CDR2 SQIVND (reference sequence). V dropped 3 bases and J dropped 9 bases, with 12 bases sitting between them. CDR3: CASSIPGVGIQYF. CDR3 coding DNA: TGTGCCAGTAGTATCCCTGGGGTGGGCATTCAGTACTTC.

The V call is TRBV6-6, the J call TRBJ2-6, with D possibly matching TRBD1 (5 bases). CDR3 length: 15 amino acids. V gave up 2 bases and J gave up 0 bases, with 5 bases separating them. The germline gives CDR1 MNHNY, CDR2 SVGAGI (reference sequence). This CDR3 reads CASSYGASGANVLTF. In DNA, the CDR3 is TGTGCCAGCAGTTACGGGGCCTCTGGGGCCAACGTCCTGACTTTC.

V usage is TRBV5-8 and J usage is TRBJ2-2, with D perhaps TRBD1 or TRBD2 (5 bases each). The V end was cut by 1 base, the J end by 7 bases, with 17 bases between. CDR3 length equals 16 residues. The germline V gene has CDR1 SGHTS and CDR2 YDEGEE. DNA for the CDR3: TGTGCCAGCAGCTTGCCCGGGACCGCGTCGGGCGGGGAGCTGTTTTTT. Amino acid sequence: CASSLPGTASGGELFF.

V is TRBV7-2 and J is TRBJ2-7; D remains unclear. CDR3 length equals 14 residues. V lost 1 base, J lost 1 base, and 8 bases lay in between. CDR1 is SGHTA, CDR2 FQGNSA, per germline. DNA for the CDR3: TGTGCCAGCAGCTTAGTGGCAGAGTCCTACGAGCAGTACTTC. Translated: CASSLVAESYEQYF. Supplemented by reference TRBV7-2 and TRBJ2-7, the full variable domain reads GAGVSQSPSNKVTEKGKDVELRCDPISGHTALYWYRQSLGQGLEFLIYFQGNSAPDKSGLPSDRFSAERTGGSVSTLTIQRTQQEDSAVYLCASSLVAESYEQYFGPGTRLTVT.